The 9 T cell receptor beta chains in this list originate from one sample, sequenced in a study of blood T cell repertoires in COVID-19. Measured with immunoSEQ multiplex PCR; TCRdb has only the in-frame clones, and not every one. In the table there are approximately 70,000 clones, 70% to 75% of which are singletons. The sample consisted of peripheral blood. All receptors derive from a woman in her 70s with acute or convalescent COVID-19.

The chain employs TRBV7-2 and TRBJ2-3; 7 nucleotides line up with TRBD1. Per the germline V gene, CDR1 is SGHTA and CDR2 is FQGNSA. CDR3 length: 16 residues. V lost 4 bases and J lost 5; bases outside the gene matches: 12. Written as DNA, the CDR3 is TGTGCCAGCAGCTCCACGAGAGGGGGCGCGGGAGATACGCAGTATTTT. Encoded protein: CASSSTRGGAGDTQYF.

CDR3 sequence (DNA): TGTGCCAGCAGCCAGGACGACGCGGGATACAATGAGCAGTTCTTC. This sequence encodes CASSQDDAGYNEQFF. The rearrangement joins TRBV3-1 (or the pseudogene TRBV3-2) to TRBJ2-1, with D perhaps TRBD2 (6 bases). This CDR3 is 15 amino acids long. Germline values: CDR1 LGHDT, CDR2 YNNKEL (reference sequence). The ends were cut back, 3 bases at V and 4 bases at J, with 13 bases in the middle.

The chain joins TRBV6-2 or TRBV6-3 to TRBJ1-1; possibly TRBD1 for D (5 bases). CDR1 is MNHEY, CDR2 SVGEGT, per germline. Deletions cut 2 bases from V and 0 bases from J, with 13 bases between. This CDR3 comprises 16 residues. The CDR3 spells CASSYVRGGVNTEAFF. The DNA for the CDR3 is TGTGCCAGCAGTTACGTCCGGGGAGGGGTGAACACTGAAGCTTTCTTT.

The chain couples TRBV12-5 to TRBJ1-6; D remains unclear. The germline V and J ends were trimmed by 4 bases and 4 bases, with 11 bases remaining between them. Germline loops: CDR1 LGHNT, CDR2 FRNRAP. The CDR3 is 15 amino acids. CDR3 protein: CASGSTDGYNSPLHF. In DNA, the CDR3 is TGTGCTAGTGGTTCCACCGACGGGTATAATTCACCCCTCCACTTT. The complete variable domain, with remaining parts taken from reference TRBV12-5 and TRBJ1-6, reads DARVTQTPRHKVTEMGQEVTMRCQPILGHNTVFWYRQTMMQGLELLAYFRNRAPLDDSGMPKDRFSAEMPDATLATLKIQPSEPRDSAVYFCASGSTDGYNSPLHFGNGTRLTVT.

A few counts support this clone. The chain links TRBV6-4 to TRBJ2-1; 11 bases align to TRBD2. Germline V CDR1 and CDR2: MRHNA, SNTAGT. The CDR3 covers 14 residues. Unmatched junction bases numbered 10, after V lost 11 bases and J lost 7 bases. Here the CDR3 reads CASSIAGGRNEQFF. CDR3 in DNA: TGTGCCTCATCCATAGCGGGGGGGCGTAATGAGCAGTTCTTC.

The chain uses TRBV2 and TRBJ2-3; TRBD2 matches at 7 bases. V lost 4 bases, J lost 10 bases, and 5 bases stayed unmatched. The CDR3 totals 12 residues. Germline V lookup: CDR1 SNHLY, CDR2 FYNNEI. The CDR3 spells CASSVGLAAQYF. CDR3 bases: TGTGCCAGCAGTGTGGGGCTAGCGGCGCAGTATTTT.

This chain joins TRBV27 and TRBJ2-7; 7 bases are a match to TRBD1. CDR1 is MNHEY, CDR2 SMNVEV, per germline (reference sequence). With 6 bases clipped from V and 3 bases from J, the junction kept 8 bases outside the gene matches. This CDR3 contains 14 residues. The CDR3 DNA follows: TGTGCCAGCAGACCCCGGGCAGGGGGCTACGAGCAGTACTTC. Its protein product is CASRPRAGGYEQYF.

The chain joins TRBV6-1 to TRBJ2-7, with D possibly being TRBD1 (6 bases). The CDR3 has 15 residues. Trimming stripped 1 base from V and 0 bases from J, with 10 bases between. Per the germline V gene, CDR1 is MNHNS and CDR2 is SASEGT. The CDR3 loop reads CASSEGAGASYEQYF. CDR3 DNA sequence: TGTGCCAGCAGTGAAGGGGCAGGGGCCTCCTACGAGCAGTACTTC.

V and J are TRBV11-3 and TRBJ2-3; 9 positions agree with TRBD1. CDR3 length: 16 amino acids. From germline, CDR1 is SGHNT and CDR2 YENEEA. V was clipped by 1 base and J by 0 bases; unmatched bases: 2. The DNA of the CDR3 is TGTGCCAGCAGCTTAGCCGGACAGGGGAGCACAGATACGCAGTATTTT. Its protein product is CASSLAGQGSTDTQYF.